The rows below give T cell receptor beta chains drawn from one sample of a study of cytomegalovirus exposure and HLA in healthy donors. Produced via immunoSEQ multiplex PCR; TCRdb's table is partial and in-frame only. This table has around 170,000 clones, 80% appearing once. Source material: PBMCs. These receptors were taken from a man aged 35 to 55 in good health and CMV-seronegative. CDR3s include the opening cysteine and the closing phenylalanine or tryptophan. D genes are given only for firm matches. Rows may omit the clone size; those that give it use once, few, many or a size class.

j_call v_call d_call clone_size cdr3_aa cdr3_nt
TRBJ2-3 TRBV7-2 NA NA CASSTRGTTDTQYF TGTGCCAGCAGCACCCGCGGGACGACAGATACGCAGTATTTT
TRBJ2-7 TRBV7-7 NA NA CASSPNYGGTNEQYF TGTGCCAGCAGCCCTAATTACGGGGGTACTAACGAGCAGTACTTC
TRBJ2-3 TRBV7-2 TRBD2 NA CASSFLWGGNTDTQYF TGTGCCAGCAGCTTCCTTTGGGGAGGGAACACAGATACGCAGTATTTT
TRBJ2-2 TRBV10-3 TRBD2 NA CAITSGANTGELFF TGTGCCATAACTAGCGGGGCTAACACCGGGGAGCTGTTTTTT
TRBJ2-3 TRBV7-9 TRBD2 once CASSLNRLAVEADTQYF TGTGCCAGCAGCTTAAACCGACTAGCCGTCGAGGCAGATACGCAGTATTTT
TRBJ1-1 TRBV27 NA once CASSLDERTEAFF TGTGCCAGCAGTTTAGATGAGCGGACTGAAGCTTTCTTT
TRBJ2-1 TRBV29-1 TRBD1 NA CSVEDRRTGWNEQFF TGCAGCGTTGAAGATCGAAGGACAGGGTGGAATGAGCAGTTCTTC
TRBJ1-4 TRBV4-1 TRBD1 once CASSQGGGTGEFFEKLFF TGCGCCAGCAGCCAAGGCGGGGGGACAGGGGAGTTTTTTGAAAAACTGTTTTTT
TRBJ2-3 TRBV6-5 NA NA CASMSTTDTQYF TGTGCCAGCATGAGTACCACAGATACGCAGTATTTT
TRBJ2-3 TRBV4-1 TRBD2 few CATSGGAADTQYF TGCGCCACAAGCGGGGGGGCAGCAGATACGCAGTATTTT
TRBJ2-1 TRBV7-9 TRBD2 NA CASSNSGGEDNEQFF TGTGCCAGCAGCAACAGCGGGGGGGAGGACAATGAGCAGTTCTTC
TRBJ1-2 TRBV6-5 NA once CASSSSRGVYGYTF TGTGCCAGCAGTTCGTCCAGGGGCGTCTATGGCTACACCTTC
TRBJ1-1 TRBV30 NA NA CAWSVKGGDTEAFF TGTGCCTGGAGTGTAAAGGGCGGGGACACTGAAGCTTTCTTT
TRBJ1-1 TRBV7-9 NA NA CAAAGIEAFF TGTGCCGCGGCGGGGATCGAAGCTTTCTTT
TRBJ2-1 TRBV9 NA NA CASSRDWERNEQFF TGTGCCAGCAGCCGGGACTGGGAAAGGAATGAGCAGTTCTTC